These 2 T cell receptor beta chains share one sample of origin, sequenced in a study of blood T cell repertoires in COVID-19. Assay used: immunoSEQ multiplex PCR; TCRdb lists only in-frame clones, some missing. The sample lists roughly 170,000 clones, approximately 85% occurring once. The sequenced sample consisted of peripheral blood. Receptors originate from a man aged 35-49 years who had recovered from COVID-19.

The chain is built from TRBV4-1 and TRBJ2-7; the D is unclear. The CDR3 length is 16 residues. V lost 0 bases to trimming and J lost 3 bases, with 15 bases between them. Germline V gene sequence: CDR1 MGHRA, CDR2 YSYEKL. The CDR3 protein is CASSQDSFQQVYEQYF. The CDR3 nucleotides are TGCGCCAGCAGCCAAGACTCTTTTCAGCAGGTCTACGAGCAGTACTTC.

The gene calls are TRBV30 and TRBJ1-2; TRBD1 aligns across 10 bases. Trimming took 6 bases from V and 8 from J; bases not matched to a gene: 9. The length of the CDR3 is 13 residues. The germline V gene encodes CDR1 GTSNPN and CDR2 SVGIG (reference sequence). The CDR3 spells CACRDRGLEGYTF. CDR3 nucleotide sequence: TGTGCCTGCCGGGACAGGGGTCTTGAGGGCTACACCTTC.